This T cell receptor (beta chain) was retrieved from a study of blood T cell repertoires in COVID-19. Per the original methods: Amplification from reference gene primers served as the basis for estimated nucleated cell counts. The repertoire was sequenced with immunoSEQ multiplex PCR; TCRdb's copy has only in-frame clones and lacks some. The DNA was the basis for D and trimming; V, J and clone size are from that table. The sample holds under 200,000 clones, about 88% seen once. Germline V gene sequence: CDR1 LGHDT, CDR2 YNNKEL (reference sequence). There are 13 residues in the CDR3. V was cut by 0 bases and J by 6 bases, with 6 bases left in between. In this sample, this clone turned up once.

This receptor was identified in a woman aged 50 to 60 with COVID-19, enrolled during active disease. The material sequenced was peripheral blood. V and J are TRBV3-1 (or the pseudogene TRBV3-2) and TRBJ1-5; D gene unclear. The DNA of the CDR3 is TGTGCCAGCAGCCAAGATCTGGCTCAGCCCCAGCATTTT. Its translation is CASSQDLAQPQHF.